These T cell receptor beta chains were read from a single sample in a study of blood T cells in healthy people across ages. TCRdb re-called the 5' RACE reads with MiXCR, one entry per CDR3 protein. The sample shows hundreds of thousands of distinct CDR3 sequences, 20% to 25% of them seen only once. The specimen was blood. Receptors were obtained from a man between 65 and 85 years old in good health. Each CDR3 is given with its conserved first and last residue.

>TRBJ1-1|TRBV7-2
CASSLAYMNTEAFF
>TRBJ2-2|TRBV20-1
CSASKASGAGELFF
>TRBJ2-5|TRBV5-5
CASSLEAGGPWTQYF
>TRBJ1-1|TRBV12-3/TRBV12-4
CASSLGPFQWSRTQNTEAFF
>TRBJ1-5|TRBV4-1
CASSREISSNQPQHF
>TRBJ1-6|TRBV10-3
CAISDGPNSPLHF
>TRBJ1-1|TRBV6-2/TRBV6-3
CASSYPNGLSGTEAFF
>TRBJ1-1|TRBV20-1
CSARSGARNTEAFF
>TRBJ2-2|TRBV6-5
CASSPRRATGELFF
>TRBJ2-3|TRBV5-1
CASSSRLAGGPSTDTQSF